Below are 10 T cell receptor beta chains sequenced from a single sample in a study of blood T cell repertoires in COVID-19. Some clones are missing from TCRdb's copy, which holds only in-frame ones; the method was immunoSEQ multiplex PCR. The sample has 250,000 to 350,000 clones, roughly four fifths seen once; the top ten hold about 15%. Source material: peripheral blood. The receptor source for this set is a person aged 70 to 85 with COVID-19, enrolled during active disease.

J is TRBJ2-7 and V is TRBV25-1, with D perhaps matching TRBD2 (9 bases). CDR1 is MGHDK and CDR2 is SYGVNS in the germline V gene. Trimming stripped 5 bases from V and 6 bases from J, with 26 bases between. CDR3 length equals 17 residues. The CDR3 region is CASSPYRGAGGPAEQYF. For the CDR3, the DNA is TGTGCCAGCAGTCCATACAGGGGGGCGGGAGGGCCTGCCGAGCAGTACTTC.

As regards this clone: Distinct nucleotide sequences in the sample also encode this CDR3. This chain joins TRBV7-2 and TRBJ2-3, with TRBD1 as a possible D gene (9 bases). V gave up 1 base and J gave up 2 bases, with 16 bases separating them. The CDR3 spans 17 residues. Germline V gene sequence: CDR1 SGHTA, CDR2 FQGNSA. The CDR3 protein is CASSLVAGQGDTDTQYF. The CDR3 bases are TGTGCCAGCAGCTTAGTAGCGGGACAGGGTGACACAGATACGCAGTATTTT.

V and J are TRBV7-3 and TRBJ2-1; unclear D gene. From germline, CDR1 is SGHTA and CDR2 FQGTGA. The CDR3 covers 14 residues. V lost 3 bases, J lost 5 bases, and 11 bases lay in between. Written as DNA, the CDR3 is TGTGCCAGCAGCTTGGTAGCAAGAAACAATGAGCAGTTCTTC. Translating gives CASSLVARNNEQFF. The variable domain in full, with the rest retrieved from reference TRBV7-3 and TRBJ2-1, is GAGVSQTPSNKVTEKGKYVELRCDPISGHTALYWYRQSLGQGPEFLIYFQGTGAADDSGLPNDRFFAVRPEGSVSTLKIQRTERGDSAVYLCASSLVARNNEQFFGPGTRLTVL.

V gene TRBV7-9 combines with J gene TRBJ2-7, with 10 bases lining up with TRBD2. This CDR3 contains 14 residues. Germline lookup yields CDR1 SEHNR and CDR2 FQNEAQ (reference sequence). J was trimmed by 6 bases and V by 7 bases; bases with no gene match: 9. The DNA for the CDR3 is TGTGCCAGCACAAGAGCTAGCGGGAGATTCGAGCAGTACTTC. Translation: CASTRASGRFEQYF.

This clone was seen just once. V usage is TRBV7-3 and J usage is TRBJ2-1; the D gene is possibly TRBD2 (6 bases). In germline, CDR1 is SGHTA, CDR2 FQGTGA. The CDR3 is 14 amino acids. V was pared by 4 bases and J by 10 bases, with 17 bases between. The CDR3 coding sequence is TGTGCCAGCAGCTCCAGGGACTTTGGATCGGAGCAGTTCTTC. Amino acid sequence: CASSSRDFGSEQFF.

The gene calls are TRBV6-5 and TRBJ2-3; 7 nucleotides agree with TRBD2. Germline lookup yields CDR1 MNHEY and CDR2 SVGAGI. With 5 bases clipped from V and 0 bases from J, the junction kept 2 bases outside the gene matches. CDR3 size: 14 residues. The DNA for the CDR3 is TGTGCCAGCAGTAGACTAGCTAGCACAGATACGCAGTATTTT. Translating it yields CASSRLASTDTQYF.

The chain combines TRBV5-8 with TRBJ2-7, with D possibly being TRBD2 (6 bases). V was shortened by 4 bases and J by 7 bases, with 18 bases between the two germline ends. From germline, CDR1 is SGHTS and CDR2 YDEGEE. CDR3 length: 14 residues. The DNA for the CDR3 is TGTGCCAGCAGCGGGGGGACCGCGCGGCGAGAGCAGTACTTC. It yields the protein CASSGGTARREQYF.

With regard to this clone: Within the sample, other DNA sequences also encode this same CDR3. CDR3 in amino acids: CASRATGRGAASNQPQHF. The CDR3 bases are TGTGCCAGCCGGGCGACAGGCCGGGGGGCCGCTAGCAATCAGCCCCAGCATTTT. The chain is built from TRBV19 and TRBJ1-5; possibly TRBD1 for D (6 bases). CDR3 size: 18 residues. The germline V gene has CDR1 LNHDA and CDR2 SQIVND (reference sequence). Deletions cut 9 bases from V and 0 bases from J, with 24 bases between.

This clone was observed once. The rearrangement joins TRBV28 to TRBJ2-7, with D possibly TRBD1 on 6 matching bases. The V end was cut by 3 bases, the J end by 4 bases, with 13 bases between. The CDR3 consists of 14 residues. CDR1 and CDR2 (germline): MDHEN, SYDVKM. The CDR3 DNA follows: TGTGCCAGCAGTTTGGGGGCTAGCTTGTACGAGCAGTACTTC. Residues: CASSLGASLYEQYF. The variable domain in full, completed from reference TRBV28 and TRBJ2-7, reads DVKVTQSSRYLVKRTGEKVFLECVQDMDHENMFWYRQDPGLGLRLIYFSYDVKMKEKGDIPEGYSVSREKKERFSLILESASTNQTSMYLCASSLGASLYEQYFGPGTRLTVT.

Ten or more counts support this clone. The rearrangement uses TRBV7-9 and TRBJ2-1, with D tentatively TRBD2 (6 bases). V was pared by 3 bases and J by 2 bases, with 8 bases between. Germline CDR1 and CDR2: SEHNR and FQNEAQ (reference sequence). The CDR3 spans 14 residues. The CDR3 nucleotides read TGTGCCAGCAGCTTCGGGGGACCCTACAATGAGCAGTTCTTC. Translation gives CASSFGGPYNEQFF.